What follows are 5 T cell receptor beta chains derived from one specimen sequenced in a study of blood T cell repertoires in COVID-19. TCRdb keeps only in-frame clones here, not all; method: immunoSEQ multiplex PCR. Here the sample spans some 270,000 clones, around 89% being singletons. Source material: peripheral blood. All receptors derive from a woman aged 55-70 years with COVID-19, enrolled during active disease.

The DNA for the CDR3 is TGTGCCAGCAGCATGGGACTCGTAAACATTCAGTACTTC. Translating gives CASSMGLVNIQYF. This chain uses TRBV9 with TRBJ2-4; D possibly corresponds to TRBD2 (6 bases). In germline, CDR1 is SGDLS, CDR2 YYNGEE. This CDR3 has 13 amino acids. Trimming left V 4 bases short and J 6 bases short, with 11 bases between.

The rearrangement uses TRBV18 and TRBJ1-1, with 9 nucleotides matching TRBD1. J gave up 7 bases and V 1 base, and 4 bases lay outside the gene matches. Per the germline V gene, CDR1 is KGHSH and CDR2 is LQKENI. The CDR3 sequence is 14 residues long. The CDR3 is CASSPRTGEGEAFF. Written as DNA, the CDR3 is TGTGCCAGCTCACCACGGACAGGGGAAGGTGAAGCTTTCTTT.

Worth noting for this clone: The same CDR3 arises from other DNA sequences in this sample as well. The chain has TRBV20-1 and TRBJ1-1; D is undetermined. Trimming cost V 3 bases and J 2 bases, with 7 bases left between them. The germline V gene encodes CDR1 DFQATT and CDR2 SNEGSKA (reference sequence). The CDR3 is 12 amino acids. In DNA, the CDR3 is TGCAGTGCTAGTCCGGGAAACACTGAAGCTTTCTTT. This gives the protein CSASPGNTEAFF.

The CDR3 sequence is CASSSGVYEQYF. The CDR3 DNA reads TGTGCCAGCAGTTCAGGGGTCTACGAGCAGTACTTC. V gene TRBV28 combines with J gene TRBJ2-7; possible D gene TRBD1, 6 bases. Germline lookup yields CDR1 MDHEN and CDR2 SYDVKM. The CDR3 has 12 residues. The germline V and J ends were trimmed by 4 bases and 3 bases, with 7 bases remaining between them.

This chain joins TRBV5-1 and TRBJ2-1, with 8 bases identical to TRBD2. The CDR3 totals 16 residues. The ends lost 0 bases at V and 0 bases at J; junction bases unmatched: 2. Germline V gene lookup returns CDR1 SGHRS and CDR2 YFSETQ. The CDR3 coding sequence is TGCGCCAGCAGCTTGGTAGCGGGAAGCTCCTACAATGAGCAGTTCTTC. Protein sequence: CASSLVAGSSYNEQFF. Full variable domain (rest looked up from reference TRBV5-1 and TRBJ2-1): KAGVTQTPRYLIKTRGQQVTLSCSPISGHRSVSWYQQTPGQGLQFLFEYFSETQRNKGNFPGRFSGRQFSNSRSEMNVSTLELGDSALYLCASSLVAGSSYNEQFFGPGTRLTVL.